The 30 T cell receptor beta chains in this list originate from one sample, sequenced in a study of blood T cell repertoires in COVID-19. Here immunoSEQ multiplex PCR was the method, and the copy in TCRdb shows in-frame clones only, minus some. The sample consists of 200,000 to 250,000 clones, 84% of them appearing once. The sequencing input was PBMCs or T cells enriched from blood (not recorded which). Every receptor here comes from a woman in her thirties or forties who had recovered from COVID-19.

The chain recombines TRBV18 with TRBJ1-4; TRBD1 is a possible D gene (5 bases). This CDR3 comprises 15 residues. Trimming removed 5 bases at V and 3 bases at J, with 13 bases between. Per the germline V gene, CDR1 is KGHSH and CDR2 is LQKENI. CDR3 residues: CASSDQGAANEKLFF. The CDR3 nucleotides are TGTGCCAGCTCAGACCAGGGTGCGGCTAATGAAAAACTGTTTTTT.

CDR3 DNA sequence: TGTGCCAGCAGCTCTTCCGGACAGTACACCGGGGAGCTGTTTTTT. Translation gives CASSSSGQYTGELFF. The V and J genes are TRBV5-4 and TRBJ2-2; perhaps TRBD1 as D (6 bases). Germline V gene sequence: CDR1 SGHNT, CDR2 YYREEE (reference sequence). V was shortened by 3 bases and J by 3 bases, with 12 bases between the two germline ends. CDR3 length equals 15 residues.

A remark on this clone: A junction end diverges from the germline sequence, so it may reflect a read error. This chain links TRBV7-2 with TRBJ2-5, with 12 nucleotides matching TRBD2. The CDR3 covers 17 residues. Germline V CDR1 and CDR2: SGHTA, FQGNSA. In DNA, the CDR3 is TGTGCCAGCAGCCAGAACCCGGTACTAGCGGGAGGTGGTAGCAAGAACTTC. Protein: CASSQNPVLAGGGSKNF.

This CDR3 reads CASSEGDSGRETQYF. CDR3 DNA sequence: TGTGCCAGCAGTGAAGGGGATAGCGGGAGAGAGACCCAGTACTTC. This chain connects TRBV25-1 to TRBJ2-5; 9 bases map to TRBD2. The germline CDR1 and CDR2 sequences are MGHDK and SYGVNS. Trimming at V came to 2 bases and at J to 4 bases, leaving 5 bases not matched to a gene. The CDR3 runs to 15 residues.

The CDR3 nucleotides are TGTGCCAGCAGTTCGTCCGGGTCCATGGCGGGGCCCCAGCATTTT. It specifies CASSSSGSMAGPQHF. The chain couples TRBV27 to TRBJ1-5, with unresolved D. The V and J ends lost 4 bases and 9 bases respectively, with 19 bases between them. This CDR3 region has 15 residues. The germline V gene encodes CDR1 MNHEY and CDR2 SMNVEV (reference sequence).

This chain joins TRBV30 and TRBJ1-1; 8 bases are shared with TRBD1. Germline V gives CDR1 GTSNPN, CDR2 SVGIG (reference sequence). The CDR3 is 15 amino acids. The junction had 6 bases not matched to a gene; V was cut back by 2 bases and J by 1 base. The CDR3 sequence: CAWSLKGTGNTEAFF. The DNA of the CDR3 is TGTGCCTGGAGTCTGAAAGGGACAGGGAACACTGAAGCTTTCTTT.

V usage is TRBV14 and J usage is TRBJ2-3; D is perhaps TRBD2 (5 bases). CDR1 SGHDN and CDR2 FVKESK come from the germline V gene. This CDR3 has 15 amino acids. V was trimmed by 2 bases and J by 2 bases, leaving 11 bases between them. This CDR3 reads CASSQSERDTDTQYF. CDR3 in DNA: TGTGCCAGCAGCCAATCGGAACGGGACACAGATACGCAGTATTTT.

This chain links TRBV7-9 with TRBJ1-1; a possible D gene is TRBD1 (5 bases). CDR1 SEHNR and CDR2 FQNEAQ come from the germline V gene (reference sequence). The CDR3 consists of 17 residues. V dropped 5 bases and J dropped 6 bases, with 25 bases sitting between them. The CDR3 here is CASSPPGPGSGRAEAFF. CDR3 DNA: TGTGCCAGCAGCCCCCCTGGGCCAGGGTCGGGTAGGGCTGAAGCTTTCTTT.

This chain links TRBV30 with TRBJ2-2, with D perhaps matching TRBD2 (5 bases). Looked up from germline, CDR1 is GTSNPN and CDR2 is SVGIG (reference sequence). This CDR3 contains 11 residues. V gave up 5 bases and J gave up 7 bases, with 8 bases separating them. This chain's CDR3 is CAWGSSGELFF. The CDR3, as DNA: TGTGCCTGGGGGAGTAGCGGGGAGCTGTTTTTT.

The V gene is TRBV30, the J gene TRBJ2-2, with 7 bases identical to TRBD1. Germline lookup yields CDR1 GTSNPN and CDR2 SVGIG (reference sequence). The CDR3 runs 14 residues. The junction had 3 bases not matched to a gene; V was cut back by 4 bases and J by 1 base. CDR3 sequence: CAWNRDRNTGELFF. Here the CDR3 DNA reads TGTGCCTGGAACCGGGACAGGAACACCGGGGAGCTGTTTTTT.

The CDR3 reads CASRPIWNRAYNYGYTF. The DNA for the CDR3 is TGTGCCAGCAGACCAATCTGGAACAGGGCCTATAACTATGGCTACACCTTC. The rearrangement joins TRBV11-2 to TRBJ1-2, with a weak D call TRBD1 (6 bases). Trimming pared 6 bases from V and 1 base from J, leaving 21 bases between. The CDR3 length is 17 residues. Germline CDR1 is SGHAT and CDR2 is FQNNGV.

The chain's CDR3 is CASSQDLGSGNTIYF. The CDR3 DNA follows: TGTGCCAGCAGCCAAGATCTCGGTTCTGGAAACACCATATATTTT. The chain has TRBV14 and TRBJ1-3; D not certain. The germline V and J ends were trimmed by 0 bases and 1 base, with 7 bases remaining between them. The CDR3 has 15 amino acids. CDR1 SGHDN and CDR2 FVKESK come from the germline V gene. The whole variable domain, filled in from reference TRBV14 and TRBJ1-3, reads EAGVTQFPSHSVIEKGQTVTLRCDPISGHDNLYWYRRVMGKEIKFLLHFVKESKQDESGMPNNRFLAERTGGTYSTLKVQPAELEDSGVYFCASSQDLGSGNTIYFGEGSWLTVV.

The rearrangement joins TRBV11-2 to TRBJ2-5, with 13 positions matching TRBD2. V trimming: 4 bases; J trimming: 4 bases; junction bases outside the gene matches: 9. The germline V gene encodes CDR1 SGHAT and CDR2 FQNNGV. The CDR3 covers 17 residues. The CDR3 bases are TGTGCCAGCAGCTCTATCGGACTAGCGGGAGTAGGAGAGACCCAGTACTTC. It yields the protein CASSSIGLAGVGETQYF.

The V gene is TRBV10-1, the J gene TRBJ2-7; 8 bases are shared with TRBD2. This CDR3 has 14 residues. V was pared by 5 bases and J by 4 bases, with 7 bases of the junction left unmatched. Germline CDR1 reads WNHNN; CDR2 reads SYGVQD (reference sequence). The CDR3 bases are TGCGCCAGCAGTCCCCGGAGCGGGAGTTACGAGCAGTACGTC. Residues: CASSPRSGSYEQYV.

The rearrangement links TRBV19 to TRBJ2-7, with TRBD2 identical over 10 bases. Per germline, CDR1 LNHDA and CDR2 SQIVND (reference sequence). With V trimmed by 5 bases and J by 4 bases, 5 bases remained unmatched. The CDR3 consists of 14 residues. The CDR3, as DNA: TGTGCCAGTAGTTTTACTAGCGGGAAATACGAGCAGTACTTC. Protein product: CASSFTSGKYEQYF.

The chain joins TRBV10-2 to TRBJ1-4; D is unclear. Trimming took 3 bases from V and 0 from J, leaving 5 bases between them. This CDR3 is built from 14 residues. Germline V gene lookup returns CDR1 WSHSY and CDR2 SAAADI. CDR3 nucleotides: TGCGCCAGCAGTGAATACTCAACTAATGAAAAACTGTTTTTT. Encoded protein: CASSEYSTNEKLFF.

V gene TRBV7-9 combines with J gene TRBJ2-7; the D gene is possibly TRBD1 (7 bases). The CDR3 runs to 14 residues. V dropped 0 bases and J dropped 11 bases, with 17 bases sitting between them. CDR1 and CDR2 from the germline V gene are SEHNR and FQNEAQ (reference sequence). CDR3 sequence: CASSLARDRNREYF. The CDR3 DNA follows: TGTGCCAGCAGCTTAGCGCGGGACAGAAACCGGGAGTACTTC. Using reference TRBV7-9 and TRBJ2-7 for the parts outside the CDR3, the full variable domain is DTGVSQNPRHKITKRGQNVTFRCDPISEHNRLYWYRQTLGQGPEFLTYFQNEAQLEKSRLLSDRFSAERPKGSFSTLEIQRTEQGDSAMYLCASSLARDRNREYFGPGTRLTVT.

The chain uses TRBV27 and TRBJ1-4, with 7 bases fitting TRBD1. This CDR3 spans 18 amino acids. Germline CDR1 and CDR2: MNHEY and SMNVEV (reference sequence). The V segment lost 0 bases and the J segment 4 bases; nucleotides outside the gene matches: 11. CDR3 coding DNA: TGTGCCAGCAGTTTATCCCATAACACCGGGACAGATAATGAAAAACTGTTTTTT. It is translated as CASSLSHNTGTDNEKLFF.

This chain's CDR3 is CASSARQGDETQYF. CDR3 nucleotide sequence: TGTGCCAGCAGCGCCCGACAGGGGGACGAGACCCAGTACTTC. J is TRBJ2-5 and V is TRBV9; 9 bases agree with TRBD1. Trimming removed 3 bases from V and 5 bases from J; junction bases left unmatched: 5. The CDR3 is 14 amino acids. Germline V gene sequence: CDR1 SGDLS, CDR2 YYNGEE.

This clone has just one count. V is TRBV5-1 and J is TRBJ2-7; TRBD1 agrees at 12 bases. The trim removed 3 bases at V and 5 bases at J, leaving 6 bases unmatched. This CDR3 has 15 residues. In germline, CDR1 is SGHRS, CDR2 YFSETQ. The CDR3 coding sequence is TGCGCCAGCAGCTCCTCCGGGACAGGGGGCGACGAGCAGTACTTC. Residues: CASSSSGTGGDEQYF.

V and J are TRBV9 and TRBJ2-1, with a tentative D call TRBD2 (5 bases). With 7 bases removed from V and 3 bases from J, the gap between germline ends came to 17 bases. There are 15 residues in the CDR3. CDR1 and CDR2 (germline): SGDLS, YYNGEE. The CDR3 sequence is CASSRRTGFYNEQFF. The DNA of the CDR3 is TGTGCCAGCTCTAGGAGGACGGGATTCTACAATGAGCAGTTCTTC.

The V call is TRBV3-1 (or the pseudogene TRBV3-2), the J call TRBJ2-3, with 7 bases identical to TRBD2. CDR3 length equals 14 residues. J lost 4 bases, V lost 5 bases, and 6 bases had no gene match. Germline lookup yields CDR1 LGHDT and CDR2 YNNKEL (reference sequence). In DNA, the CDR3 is TGTGCCAGCAGCTTCGGACTAGGGGCAGATACGCAGTATTTT. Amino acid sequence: CASSFGLGADTQYF.

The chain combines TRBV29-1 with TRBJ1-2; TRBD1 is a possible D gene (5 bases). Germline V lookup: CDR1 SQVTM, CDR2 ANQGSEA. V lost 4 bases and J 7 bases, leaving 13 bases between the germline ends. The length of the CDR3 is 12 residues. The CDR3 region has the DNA TGCAGCGTTGGCGGGGGTGTGGGTGGCTACACCTTC. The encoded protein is CSVGGGVGGYTF.

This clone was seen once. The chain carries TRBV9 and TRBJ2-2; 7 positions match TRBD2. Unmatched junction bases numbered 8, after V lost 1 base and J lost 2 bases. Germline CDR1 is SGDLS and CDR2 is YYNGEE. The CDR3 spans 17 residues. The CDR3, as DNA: TGTGCCAGCAGCGTAACAGGCGGGAGAAGCAACACCGGGGAGCTGTTTTTT. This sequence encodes CASSVTGGRSNTGELFF.

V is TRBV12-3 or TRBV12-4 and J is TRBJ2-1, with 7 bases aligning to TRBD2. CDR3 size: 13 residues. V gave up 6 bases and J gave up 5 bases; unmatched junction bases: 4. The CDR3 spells CASSLLANNEQFF. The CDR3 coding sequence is TGTGCCAGCAGCCTACTAGCGAACAATGAGCAGTTCTTC.

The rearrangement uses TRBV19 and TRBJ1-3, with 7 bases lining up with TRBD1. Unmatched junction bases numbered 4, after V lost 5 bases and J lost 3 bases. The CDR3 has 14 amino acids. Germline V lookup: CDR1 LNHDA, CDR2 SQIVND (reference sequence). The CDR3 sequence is CASSDRTGGNTIYF. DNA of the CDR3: TGTGCCAGTAGTGATCGGACAGGTGGAAACACCATATATTTT.

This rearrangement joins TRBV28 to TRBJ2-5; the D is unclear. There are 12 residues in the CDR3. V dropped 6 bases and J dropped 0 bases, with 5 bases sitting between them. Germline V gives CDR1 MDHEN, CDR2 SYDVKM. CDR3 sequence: CASSSYQETQYF. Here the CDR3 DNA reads TGTGCCAGCAGCTCGTACCAAGAGACCCAGTACTTC.

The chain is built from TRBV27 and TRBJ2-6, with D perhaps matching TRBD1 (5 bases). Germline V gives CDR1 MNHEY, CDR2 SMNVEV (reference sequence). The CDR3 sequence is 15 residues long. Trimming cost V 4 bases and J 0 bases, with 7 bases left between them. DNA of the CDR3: TGTGCCAGCAGTTCAGACAGCTCTGGGGCCAACGTCCTGACTTTC. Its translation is CASSSDSSGANVLTF. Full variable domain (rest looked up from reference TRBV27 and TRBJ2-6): EAQVTQNPRYLITVTGKKLTVTCSQNMNHEYMSWYRQDPGLGLRQIYYSMNVEVTDKGDVPEGYKVSRKEKRNFPLILESPSPNQTSLYFCASSSDSSGANVLTFGAGSRLTVL.

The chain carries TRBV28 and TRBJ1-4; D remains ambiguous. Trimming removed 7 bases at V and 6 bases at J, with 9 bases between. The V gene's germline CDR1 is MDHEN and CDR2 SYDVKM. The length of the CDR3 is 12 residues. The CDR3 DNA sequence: TGTGCCAGCACCGCGGGAGATGAAAAACTGTTTTTT. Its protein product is CASTAGDEKLFF.

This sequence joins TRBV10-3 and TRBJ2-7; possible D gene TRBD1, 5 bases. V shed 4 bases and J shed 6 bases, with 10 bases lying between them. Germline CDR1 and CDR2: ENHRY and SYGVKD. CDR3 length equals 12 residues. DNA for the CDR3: TGTGCCATCAGTGCTCAGGGCGGCGAGCAGTACGTC. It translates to CAISAQGGEQYV.